Listed here is a single TCR beta chain. The target of this receptor is not known. Within one base of it there is no much larger clone, and no base qualities were kept. A single peripheral blood draw of approximately 100 mL on average was collected from each donor into heparinised tubes. Using a panel that included CD45RO, CCR7, CD25, CD127, CD95 and CD27, naive, central memory, regulatory and stem cell-like memory CD4+ T cells were sorted on a BD FACSAria II. A purity above 95% was achieved for all sorted populations. PBMCs were isolated immediately by Lymphoprep density gradient centrifugation and stained directly without culture. To minimize batch effects, samples were stained and sorted in pairs, one healthy donor with one patient per experiment. The germline V gene (reference sequence) gives CDR1 as MNHEY and CDR2 as SMNVEV. Its CDR3 holds 14 amino acids, cysteine through phenylalanine. Solely the CDR3 DNA is kept, with 42 bases framed from the first base.

The data stem from a study of beta chain features in type 1 diabetes (dated by TCRdb to 2016 to 2019). Context from the whole study: Mean age, gender distribution, total cell number and subset yield did not differ between patients and healthy donors. The study compared the TCRB repertoires of sorted circulating CD4+ T cell subsets in recently diagnosed type 1 diabetes patients with those in matched healthy donors. A total of 107,917,701 sorted cells were examined across all samples, and the number of cells per subset was strongly correlated with RNA yield. Naive and central memory subsets were obtained from all 30 or so donors, but regulatory and stem cell-like memory subsets were isolated from only 8 patients and roughly 8 healthy donors.

General study outcomes and caveats: At VDJ recombination sites, type 1 diabetes patients had fewer insertions and more deleted nucleotides, which implies abnormalities in thymic rearrangement. Shorter templates might be favored by PCR, yet because patient and control samples were amplified and corrected together, any such skew would affect both groups equally. Type 1 diabetes patients showed a moderate but significant shortening of TCRB CDR3 length in all four CD4+ subsets. Only small numbers of individuals were included in the HLA sub-analyses, which left unresolved whether HLA type had any influence on TCRB rearrangement. Naive, central memory and regulatory TCRB repertoires appeared more similar among patients than among healthy donors. Because cDNA rather than genomic DNA was sequenced, highly expressing activated cells could have been over-represented, although no difference in activation and CD3 levels was found between groups.

The entire isolated RNA was reverse transcribed using the High Capacity cDNA Reverse Transcription Kit, and thus expressed TCRB transcripts were sequenced. Stem cell-like memory T cell samples underwent survey-depth immunoSEQ sequencing, averaging around 1 million total reads per sample. Sorted cells were lysed in RLT buffer, and RNA was extracted using DNase-treated RNeasy Micro or Mini kits according to cell number. Each cell subset was processed on its own to prevent cross-contamination, while patient and healthy donor samples were processed together. TCRB sequences were amplified from cDNA with the immunoSEQ multiplex PCR, producing 87-bp fragments spanning the CDR3 region. The amplicons were sequenced using the Illumina HiSeq platform. Per the original workflow: Synthetic template baselines were used to correct PCR bias computationally, reads within Hamming distance 2 were collapsed together, and singletons that could not be merged were discarded. Reads were aligned against IMGT to assign V, D and J genes, CDR3 length and insertions or deletions at six rearrangement sites. Within each subset, clonotype counts were normalized to the number of sorted cells before true diversity and Gini coefficients were calculated with the tcR R package. Repertoire sharing was quantified using the overlap coefficient calculated on TCRB nucleotide sequences. The table was pulled from immuneACCESS by TCRdb, which kept in-frame rearrangements only. Such tables lose some clones; where checked, under half of the loss comes from unresolved V genes, and the rest has no known cause. V and J calls and clone size are given by that table; D and trimming were obtained from the DNA. Recorded for this sample are about 13,000 clones; over 40% of them occurred a single time. Of the sample, more than 0.75% falls within the top ten clones.

Sequences were obtained from stem cell memory CD4+ T cells from blood. Read against the paper, the sample's cell subset or site label means: stem cell-like memory CD4+ T cells. Recombination connected TRBV27 to TRBJ2-5, with 9 junctional bases fitting TRBD1. TRBJ2-7 matches the DNA end more closely, so the J call is doubtful. This receptor was taken from a man younger than 30 in good health. The nucleotides read TGTGCCAGCAGTTTAACAGGGGGCCCCTACGAGCAGTACTTC. The encoded protein is CASSLTGGPYEQYF.